This TCR beta chain derives from a study of T cell changes during pregnancy in multiple sclerosis (dated by TCRdb to between 2018 and 2021). About the investigation overall: Changes in the T cell repertoire over the course of pregnancy were examined in this study in women with multiple sclerosis.

The library was generated by the immunoSEQ multiplex PCR assay. TCRdb stores this immuneACCESS table with in-frame sequences only. Part of the clones is absent; in the studies checked, under half of the shortfall reflects unresolved V genes, and no reason is known for the rest. In all, the sample holds under 50,000 clones, and under 95% of those were seen once. Together, the top ten hold approximately 2.9% of the sample. This clone appeared a single time. The antigen it recognizes is unknown. Base quality data are lacking; no much larger clone is found one base away. CDR1 and CDR2 are drawn from the germline V gene: SGHDT, YYEEEE. Measured from the cysteine to the phenylalanine, the CDR3 is 14 residues long. Of all the DNA, just the CDR3 is kept, 42 bases in frame from base 1. Compared with germline, V lacks 2 bases and J lacks 3 bases; bases without a gene match: 5.

This receptor was identified in a female donor with multiple sclerosis, enrolled in a pregnancy study. The source was CD8+ T cells from peripheral blood mononuclear cells, collected in the second trimester of pregnancy. Recombination connected TRBV5-6 to TRBJ2-7; 7 central nucleotides agree with TRBD2. The CDR3 protein is CASSFGGYIYEQYF. Read as DNA, the sequence is TGTGCCAGCAGCTTCGGGGGGTATATCTACGAGCAGTACTTC.